This T cell receptor beta chain was captured by sequencing in a study of human T cells and chemical hapten exposure listed by TCRdb under 2021. Regarding the complete study: For sensitization, 2% DPC in acetone was applied to a roughly 2 cm by roughly 2 cm area of upper inner arm skin. Throughout the approximately 24-week study period, patients were also given weekly therapeutic DPC doses on the scalp. Patch testing was performed on the upper back with Finn chambers containing 0.01% DPC, and the patch tests were scored after 6 days according to International Contact Dermatitis Research Group standards. The patient cohort, mostly female, included alopecia areata with under or over 50% scalp involvement, alopecia totalis and alopecia universalis. Libraries were pooled for sequencing, and variation in per-sample TCR yields was attributed mainly to small differences in library volumes within the pool. This study followed changes in the peripheral blood TCR repertoire in vivo during primary and secondary sensitization of alopecia patients to the hapten diphenylcyclopropenone (DPC). Blood was sampled from patients pre-sensitization (week 0) and at 2, 6 and about 24 weeks after DPC sensitization. For TCR sequencing, blood came from some 31 alopecia patients at anywhere from one to four time points (pre-sensitization, 2, 6 and 24 weeks).

Reading from cysteine to phenylalanine, the CDR3 counts 10 amino acids. The DNA shown is the 30-base CDR3, in frame from base 1. The junction shows trimming of 5 bases on V and 5 bases on J, plus 6 bases between the germline ends. CDR1 SQVTM and CDR2 ANQGSEA are derived from the germline V gene. Taken with the paper, the label for time point translates to: pre-sensitization, week 0. This specimen's treatment or condition label, interpreted: therapeutic diphenylcyclopropenone sensitization with weekly scalp DPC. At every patch-test visit, the blood draw took place before the patch test was put on. Patients were considered eligible if aged 18 to 70, diagnosed with alopecia and deemed suitable for DPC therapy, and patients were excluded if pregnant. Unfractionated whole blood was collected in Tempus Blood RNA tubes, and total RNA was extracted from that blood. Points the paper makes about the study in general: A positive correlation was found between the number of PT1 expanded TCRs and patch test score, with significance reached at thresholds 8, 16 and 32 but not 4. After repeated subsampling, the strength of the expansion versus patch-test correlation and the threshold at which it became significant changed. Because all patients had alopecia, a presumed autoimmune disease, the immune response of the patients might differ from that of healthy individuals. DPC sensitization did not change how many TCRs were above 1 in 1000 frequency, and no evidence was found of alterations in global repertoire structure. Compared with pre-sensitization or healthy control sets, expanded TCRs formed significantly more large CDR3 similarity clusters, which is consistent with antigen-driven responses.

This clonotype was seen repeatedly, ten times or more. Which antigen it targets is not known. There are no base qualities to consult, and no much larger clone falls within one base. Library prep was done by RACE. The sample was run on a NextSeq 500. Library preparation attached unique molecular identifiers to individual cDNA molecules for quantitative, reproducible TCR counting. For every blood RNA sample, sequencing covered both the TCR alpha and TCR beta chains. In the paper's pipeline: The median number of TCRs per sample was 95,638, ranging from about 23,224 to 690,600. The Decombinator software suite was used to annotate V, J and CDR3 in the TCR reads. For PS versus PT1 abundance plots, all samples were subsampled to the same number of TCRs (28,000). Expanded TCRs were defined as absent before sensitization and observed at least eight times at the 2-week time point. TCRdb reanalyzed the raw reads on its own, using fastp at Q25 for trimming and MiXCR for clone calling, and kept in-frame beta chains. Identical CDR3 protein sequences are pooled into one entry, listed with their most common genes and DNA. TCRdb's processing, not the authors', yielded these V and J calls. Here the sample has 300,000 to 400,000 distinct CDR3 sequences; around 5.5% occur a single time. Clones ranked in the top ten supply 2.6% of the sample.

The chain uses TRBV29-1 and TRBJ2-5, with the D gene too uncertain to name. This clonotype originated in a woman between 50 and 59 years old with alopecia areata. Some clones in this sample may be carry-over from other donors' samples. The source was whole blood, collected in connection with sensitization to the hapten diphenylcyclopropenone (DPC). The DNA is TGCAGCGTTCTCCGGGAGACCCAGTACTTC. Its protein product is CSVLRETQYF.